The source of this T cell receptor beta chain is a study of blood T cell repertoires in COVID-19. V was clipped by 5 bases and J by 7 bases, with 15 bases between them. The CDR3 extends over 14 amino acids. Looked up from germline, CDR1 is SGHRS and CDR2 is YFSETQ. Only in-frame clones appear in the TCRdb table, and some are missing; sequencing was by immunoSEQ multiplex PCR. The sample consists of tens of thousands of clones, 75% to 95% of them appearing once. This clone was found a few times. This sequence was found in a human donor in a cohort sampled during active COVID-19. This rearrangement joins TRBV5-1 to TRBJ1-4; D possibly corresponds to TRBD1 (6 bases). Sequencing was performed on peripheral blood. CDR3 nucleotide sequence: TGCGCCAGCAGTCCGGGACAAAGCCGTGAAAAACTGTTTTTT. Its protein is CASSPGQSREKLFF.